This T cell receptor (beta chain) was recorded in a study of blood T cell repertoires in COVID-19. Overall study: T cells, B-cell-depleted T cells, or PBMCs provided the cDNA or gDNA that served as material.

In terms of age and location, participants ranged from roughly 18 to 89 years and lived in 24 US areas. Cohort 3 donors counted as recovered after two negative PCRs, clearance, or resolved symptoms. The CDR3 spans 17 residues. J gave up 1 base and V 0 bases, and 8 bases lay outside the gene matches. Germline values: CDR1 SGHRS, CDR2 YFSETQ. Using immunoSEQ multiplex PCR, the repertoire was profiled, and TCRdb retains in-frame clones only, with some absent. Among 250,000 or so clones listed, about four fifths were seen once. The origin of this receptor is a man aged 50-60 years who had recovered from COVID-19. The chain recombines TRBV5-1 with TRBJ1-1, with 8 nucleotides matching TRBD1. Material: PBMCs or T cells enriched from blood (not recorded which). CDR3 amino acids: CASSLEWQGATNTEAFF. For the CDR3, the DNA is TGCGCCAGCAGCTTGGAATGGCAGGGGGCGACGAACACTGAAGCTTTCTTT. Supplemented by reference TRBV5-1 and TRBJ1-1, the full variable domain reads KAGVTQTPRYLIKTRGQQVTLSCSPISGHRSVSWYQQTPGQGLQFLFEYFSETQRNKGNFPGRFSGRQFSNSRSEMNVSTLELGDSALYLCASSLEWQGATNTEAFFGQGTRLTVV.